This passage covers 11 T cell receptor beta chains from one sample sequenced in a study of OX40 agonist ivuxolimab in advanced cancers. Repertoires were generated with immunoSEQ multiplex PCR, while TCRdb's copy carries only in-frame clones and drops some. The table includes tens of thousands of clones, approximately 79% detected once. The source was CD4+ or CD8+ T cells sorted from blood, collected in a trial of the OX40 agonist ivuxolimab. Receptors were obtained from an adult with an advanced solid tumor such as melanoma, head and neck, liver or kidney cancer.

The chain couples TRBV15 to TRBJ2-7; D ambiguous. This CDR3 has 13 amino acids. Germline V gives CDR1 LNHNV, CDR2 YYDKDF (reference sequence). Trimming stripped 8 bases from V and 1 base from J, with 12 bases between. CDR3 amino acids: CATGTGFSYEQYF. CDR3 DNA: TGTGCCACCGGAACCGGGTTTTCCTACGAGCAGTACTTC. Using reference TRBV15 and TRBJ2-7 for the parts outside the CDR3, the full variable domain is DAMVIQNPRYQVTQFGKPVTLSCSQTLNHNVMYWYQQKSSQAPKLLFHYYDKDFNNEADTPDNFQSRRPNTSFCFLDIRSPGLGDTAMYLCATGTGFSYEQYFGPGTRLTVT.

The chain has TRBV5-1 and TRBJ1-6; D is perhaps TRBD1 (6 bases). CDR3 length: 18 amino acids. V gave up 3 bases and J gave up 10 bases, with 26 bases separating them. CDR1 and CDR2 from the germline V gene are SGHRS and YFSETQ. The CDR3 reads CASSSRVLQGGKKSPLHF. CDR3 bases: TGCGCCAGCAGCTCCCGCGTATTACAGGGAGGTAAGAAATCACCCCTCCACTTT.

The CDR3 sequence: CASRRTGGTEAFF. CDR3 nucleotides: TGTGCCAGCCGACGGACAGGAGGAACTGAAGCTTTCTTT. This chain connects TRBV27 to TRBJ1-1; TRBD1 matches at 7 bases. Unmatched junction bases numbered 8, after V lost 8 bases and J lost 5 bases. Germline V gives CDR1 MNHEY, CDR2 SMNVEV (reference sequence). The CDR3 length is 13 residues.

In this sample, this clone turned up a few times. This sequence joins TRBV11-3 and TRBJ2-4; D is possibly TRBD1 (5 bases). Per the germline V gene, CDR1 is SGHNT and CDR2 is YENEEA. V was trimmed by 2 bases and J by 8 bases, leaving 10 bases between them. This CDR3 region has 13 residues. The CDR3 sequence is CASSLQGSDIQYF. In DNA form, the CDR3 reads TGTGCCAGCAGCTTACAGGGTTCGGACATTCAGTACTTC.

The chain joins TRBV7-9 to TRBJ2-2; 8 nucleotides line up with TRBD2. The germline gives CDR1 SEHNR, CDR2 FQNEAQ (reference sequence). V trimming: 8 bases; J trimming: 1 base; junction bases outside the gene matches: 6. This CDR3 comprises 15 residues. CDR3 DNA: TGTGCCAGCCCGGGGGGGCGGCGGAACACCGGGGAGCTGTTTTTT. As protein: CASPGGRRNTGELFF. Supplemented by reference TRBV7-9 and TRBJ2-2, the full variable domain reads DTGVSQNPRHKITKRGQNVTFRCDPISEHNRLYWYRQTLGQGPEFLTYFQNEAQLEKSRLLSDRFSAERPKGSFSTLEIQRTEQGDSAMYLCASPGGRRNTGELFFGEGSRLTVL.

This clone came up a few times. The chain combines TRBV6-6 with TRBJ2-1; no clear D gene. Germline CDR1 is MNHNY and CDR2 is SVGAGI (reference sequence). V was clipped by 0 bases and J by 4 bases, with 7 bases between them. The CDR3 is 14 amino acids. The CDR3 is CASSYSVVYNEQFF. The CDR3 DNA sequence: TGTGCCAGCAGTTACTCAGTGGTATACAATGAGCAGTTCTTC.

This chain connects TRBV11-1 to TRBJ2-5, with 9 nucleotides matching TRBD1. Germline V lookup: CDR1 SGHAT, CDR2 FQDESV (reference sequence). J lost 5 bases, V lost 7 bases, and 8 bases had no gene match. CDR3 length: 14 residues. The chain's CDR3 is CASNPGTGIETQYF. The CDR3 coding sequence is TGTGCCAGCAACCCCGGGACAGGGATTGAGACCCAGTACTTC.

This chain joins TRBV11-2 and TRBJ2-1, with 9 bases aligning to TRBD2. With 7 bases clipped from V and 8 bases from J, the junction kept 12 bases outside the gene matches. Germline CDR1 and CDR2: SGHAT and FQNNGV. This CDR3 has 15 amino acids. This CDR3 reads CASTPRGSGSDEQFF. The CDR3 DNA sequence: TGTGCCAGCACCCCTCGGGGTAGCGGGAGCGATGAGCAGTTCTTC.

CDR3 nucleotides: TGTGCCAGCAGCCCATCGATCGGACAGGGGAGAACTGAAGCTTTCTTT. It yields the protein CASSPSIGQGRTEAFF. The rearrangement uses TRBV7-9 and TRBJ1-1, with 9 bases lining up with TRBD1. The CDR3 spans 16 residues. Germline trimming cut 5 bases from V and 5 bases from J; bases unmatched to any gene: 12. The germline V gene encodes CDR1 SEHNR and CDR2 FQNEAQ (reference sequence).

The V gene is TRBV7-9, the J gene TRBJ1-5; TRBD1 matches at 9 bases. The CDR3 spans 16 residues. V lost 5 bases and J lost 1; bases outside the gene matches: 6. The germline V gene has CDR1 SEHNR and CDR2 FQNEAQ (reference sequence). The CDR3 is CASSLTGGTSNQPQHF. In DNA, the CDR3 is TGTGCCAGCAGCCTGACAGGGGGTACGAGCAATCAGCCCCAGCATTTT.

This clone was observed a few times. The J gene is TRBJ1-3, the V gene TRBV30, with D hard to call. Germline CDR1 is GTSNPN and CDR2 is SVGIG (reference sequence). Trimming cost V 0 bases and J 10 bases, with 19 bases left between them. The CDR3 extends over 15 amino acids. In DNA form, the CDR3 reads TGTGCCTGGAGTGTACTCAGAGTGAGCGTAGGGACCATATATTTT. Translation gives CAWSVLRVSVGTIYF. Looking up the rest from reference TRBV30 and TRBJ1-3 gives the full variable domain: SQTIHQWPATLVQPVGSPLSLECTVEGTSNPNLYWYRQAAGRGLQLLFYSVGIGQISSEVPQNLSASRPQDRQFILSSKKLLLSDSGFYLCAWSVLRVSVGTIYFGEGSWLTVV.